These T cell receptor beta chains were read from a single sample in a study of early T cells in non-severe SARS-CoV-2 infection. TCRdb independently ran MiXCR on the 5' RACE reads; one entry per CDR3 protein. Of 75,000 to 80,000 distinct CDR3 sequences listed, 11% are singletons. Here the sequenced sample was whole blood, taken at baseline. These receptors all stem from an adult who was a healthcare worker with PCR-confirmed SARS-CoV-2 infection or an uninfected control (not recorded which). Both conserved end residues are part of each CDR3. The order of the fields is CDR3 length, D gene, J gene, V gene, clone size, CDR3 DNA, CDR3 protein. A D gene is named only where the DNA matches it firmly. Not every row has a clone size; where given, it reads once, few, many or a size class.

>14|NA|TRBJ1-1|TRBV7-2|NA
TGTGCCAGCAGCTTAGGTACCTTGAACACTGAAGCTTTCTTT
CASSLGTLNTEAFF
>17|NA|TRBJ2-3|TRBV11-2|few
TGTGCCAGCAGCTTAGATAAGGGTATTACCACCCCAGATACGCAGTATTTT
CASSLDKGITTPDTQYF
>15|TRBD1|TRBJ2-1|TRBV24-1|NA
TGTGCCACCAGTGATTGGCAGGACAGGGGCAATGAGCAGTTCTTC
CATSDWQDRGNEQFF
>17|NA|TRBJ2-1|TRBV5-1|NA
TGCGCCAGCAGTCCAGGACTCCCGGTTGGAACCTACAATGAGCAGTTCTTC
CASSPGLPVGTYNEQFF
>13|NA|TRBJ1-4|TRBV7-9|few
TGTGCCAGCAGCCTTGACGGTAATGAAAAACTGTTTTTT
CASSLDGNEKLFF
>16|NA|TRBJ2-1|TRBV7-6|many
TGTGCCAGCAGCCTGGACCGTTTTAGCTCCTACAATGAGCAGTTCTTC
CASSLDRFSSYNEQFF
>13|NA|TRBJ2-3|TRBV29-1|few
TGCAGCGTTGAATACGGGTTTTCGGATACGCAGTATTTT
CSVEYGFSDTQYF
>12|NA|TRBJ2-7|TRBV29-1|once
TGCAGCGTGACAAGCGGTCCCTACGAGCAGTACTTC
CSVTSGPYEQYF
>12|NA|TRBJ2-3|TRBV12-3/TRBV12-4|many
TGTGCCAGCTCGCCCGGGGCAGATACGCAGTATTTT
CASSPGADTQYF
>14|TRBD2|TRBJ2-3|TRBV29-1|NA
TGCAGCGTTGAAGCCGAGCGGGGGGTCGATACGCAGTATTTT
CSVEAERGVDTQYF